Below, one TCR beta chain is given with its context. This sample is drawn from a study of blood T cell repertoires in COVID-19. Study context: Sources were T cells, B-cell-depleted T cells, or PBMCs; the material itself was cDNA or gDNA.

The germline V gene encodes CDR1 LGHDT and CDR2 YNNKEL (reference sequence). Trimming at V came to 4 bases and at J to 9 bases, leaving 15 bases not matched to a gene. The CDR3 length is 17 residues. While infection was still active, Seattle patients were enrolled and then followed longitudinally. Study processing details: The authors estimated nucleated cell counts from reference gene primer amplification. Generated by immunoSEQ multiplex PCR, the TCRdb table keeps only in-frame clones and is missing some. V, J and clone size derive from that table, while D and trimming were established from the DNA sequence. The sample gives about 350,000 clones, roughly 87% of which show up once; around 4% is in the top ten.

The TCR was taken from a woman in her fifties or sixties with COVID-19, enrolled during active disease. The chain employs TRBV3-1 (or the pseudogene TRBV3-2) and TRBJ2-7; TRBD2 matches at 13 bases. Sequenced input: peripheral blood. CDR3 sequence (DNA): TGTGCCAGCAGCCGAGCCCCGACTAGCGGGGGGCCCAGGGGGCAGTACTTC. Amino acids: CASSRAPTSGGPRGQYF.